This T cell receptor (beta chain) was found in a study of human T cells and chemical hapten exposure. The CDR3 contains 16 residues. Germline CDR1 is KGHSH and CDR2 is LQKENI. V was clipped by 4 bases and J by 5 bases; unmatched bases: 10. Time point meaning: patch test 1, 2 weeks after DPC sensitization. Treatment specified: therapeutic diphenylcyclopropenone sensitization with weekly scalp DPC. MiXCR, run by TCRdb on the RACE reads, gives a single entry per CDR3 protein. The profile covers around 99,000 distinct CDR3 sequences, with around 12% appearing a single time and less than 2.5% taken by the ten largest.

The TCR originated in a woman aged 40-49 years with alopecia areata. Some clones in this sample may be carry-over from other donors' samples. The sequences come from whole blood, collected in connection with sensitization to the hapten diphenylcyclopropenone (DPC). The V and J genes are TRBV18 and TRBJ2-2; 7 bases map to TRBD1. In DNA, the CDR3 is TGTGCCAGCTCACTATCCTCCGGACAGGCAACCGGGGAGCTGTTTTTT. As protein: CASSLSSGQATGELFF. Using reference TRBV18 and TRBJ2-2 for the parts outside the CDR3, the full variable domain is NAGVMQNPRHLVRRRGQEARLRCSPMKGHSHVYWYRQLPEEGLKFMVYLQKENIIDESGMPKERFSAEFPKEGPSILRIQQVVRGDSAAYFCASSLSSGQATGELFFGEGSRLTVL.